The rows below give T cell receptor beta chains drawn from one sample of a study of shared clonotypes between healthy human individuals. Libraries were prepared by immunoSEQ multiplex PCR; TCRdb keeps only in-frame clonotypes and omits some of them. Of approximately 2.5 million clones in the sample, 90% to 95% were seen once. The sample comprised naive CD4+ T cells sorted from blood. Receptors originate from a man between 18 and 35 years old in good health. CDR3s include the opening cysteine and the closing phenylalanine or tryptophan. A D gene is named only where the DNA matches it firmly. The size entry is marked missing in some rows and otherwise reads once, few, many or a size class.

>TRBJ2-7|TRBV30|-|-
CAWTRLQDHEQYF
TGTGCCTGGACCAGACTCCAGGACCACGAGCAGTACTTC
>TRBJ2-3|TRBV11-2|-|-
CASSPSDTQYF
TGTGCCAGCAGCCCTTCGGATACGCAGTATTTT
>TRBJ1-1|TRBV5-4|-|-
CASSTQGVGTEAFF
TGTGCCAGCAGCACACAGGGAGTGGGAACTGAAGCTTTCTTT
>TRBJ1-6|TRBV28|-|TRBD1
CASRISGQGVSPLHF
TGTGCCAGCCGAATATCGGGACAGGGTGTTTCACCCCTCCACTTT
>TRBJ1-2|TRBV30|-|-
CAWSYGTSTGYGYTF
TGTGCCTGGAGTTATGGGACAAGTACCGGCTATGGCTACACCTTC
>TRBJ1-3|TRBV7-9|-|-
CASSYSQGVSSGNTIYF
TGTGCCAGCAGCTACAGTCAGGGAGTTAGCTCTGGAAACACCATATATTTT
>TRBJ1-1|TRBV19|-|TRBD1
CASNPQGAGTEAFF
TGTGCCAGTAACCCTCAGGGGGCAGGGACTGAAGCTTTCTTT
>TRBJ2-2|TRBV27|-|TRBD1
CASSLRQGAANTGELFF
TGTGCCAGCAGTTTGAGGCAGGGGGCCGCGAACACCGGGGAGCTGTTTTTT
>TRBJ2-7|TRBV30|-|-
CAWSARGFGDEQYF
TGTGCCTGGAGCGCCCGGGGGTTCGGGGACGAGCAGTACTTC
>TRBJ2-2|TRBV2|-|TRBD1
CALKSGTGDTGELFF
TGTGCCCTCAAAAGCGGGACAGGGGACACCGGGGAGCTGTTTTTT
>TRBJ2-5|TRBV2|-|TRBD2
CASSERASGYQETQYF
TGTGCCAGCAGTGAAAGGGCTAGCGGGTACCAAGAGACCCAGTACTTC
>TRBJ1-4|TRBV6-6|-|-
CASSYPALDEKLFF
TGTGCCAGCAGTTACCCGGCCCTGGATGAAAAACTGTTTTTT
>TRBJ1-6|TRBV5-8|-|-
CASSSIRQWDNSPLHF
TGTGCCAGCAGCTCCATTCGACAGTGGGATAATTCACCCCTCCACTTT
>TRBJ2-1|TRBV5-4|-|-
CASSLDSGVSYNEQFF
TGTGCCAGCAGCTTGGATAGCGGAGTCTCCTACAATGAGCAGTTCTTC
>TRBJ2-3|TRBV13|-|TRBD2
CASSLDPREAGNSVDTQYF
TGTGCCAGCAGCTTAGACCCCCGGGAGGCAGGGAATAGTGTGGATACGCAGTATTTT
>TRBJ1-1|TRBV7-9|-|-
CASSYTMNTEAFF
TGTGCCAGCAGCTACACAATGAACACTGAAGCTTTCTTT
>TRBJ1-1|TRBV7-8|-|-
CASSPTGTVAFF
TGTGCCAGCAGCCCAACCGGGACGGTAGCTTTCTTT
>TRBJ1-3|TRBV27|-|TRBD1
CASSQGAMGNTIYF
TGTGCCAGCTCACAGGGGGCGATGGGAAACACCATATATTTT
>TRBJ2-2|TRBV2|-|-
CASSPGTFSNTGELFF
TGTGCCAGCAGCCCCGGGACTTTCTCTAACACCGGGGAGCTGTTTTTT
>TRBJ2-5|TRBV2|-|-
CASSVFGSETQYF
TGTGCCAGCAGTGTCTTTGGGAGTGAGACCCAGTACTTC
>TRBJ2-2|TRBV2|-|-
CASSYSRGRNTGELFF
TGTGCCAGCAGCTACAGTCGTGGGCGGAACACCGGGGAGCTGTTTTTT
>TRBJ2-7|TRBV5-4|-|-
CASSPTDSPYEQYF
TGTGCCAGCAGCCCTACGGACAGTCCCTACGAGCAGTACTTC
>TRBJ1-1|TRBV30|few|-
CAWSERMNTEAFF
TGTGCCTGGAGCGAGAGGATGAACACTGAAGCTTTCTTT
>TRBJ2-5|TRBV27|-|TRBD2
CASSPGTSGDQETQYF
TGTGCCAGCAGTCCCGGGACTAGCGGGGACCAAGAGACCCAGTACTTC
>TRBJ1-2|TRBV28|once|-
CASSIPGHRLEGYTF
TGTGCCAGCAGTATCCCGGGACATAGATTAGAAGGCTACACCTTC
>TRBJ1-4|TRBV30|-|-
CAWSPWGDGVFGEKLFF
TGTGCCTGGAGTCCCTGGGGAGACGGCGTTTTTGGTGAAAAACTGTTTTTT
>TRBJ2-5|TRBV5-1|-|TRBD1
CASSLSGQGGETQYF
TGCGCCAGCAGCTTGTCGGGACAGGGTGGGGAGACCCAGTACTTC
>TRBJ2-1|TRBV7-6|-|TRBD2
CASSSLAGARNEQFF
TGTGCCAGCAGCTCGCTAGCGGGCGCGCGCAATGAGCAGTTCTTC
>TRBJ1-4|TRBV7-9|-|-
CASSLTGSREKLFF
TGTGCCAGCAGCTTAACAGGGTCTCGTGAAAAACTGTTTTTT
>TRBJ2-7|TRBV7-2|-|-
CASSLGGGMDEQYF
TGTGCCAGCAGCTTAGGAGGGGGGATGGACGAGCAGTACTTC
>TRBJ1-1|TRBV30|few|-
CAVRRIRLEAFF
TGTGCCGTTCGCCGGATTAGACTTGAAGCTTTCTTT
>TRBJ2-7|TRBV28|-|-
CASSPVAGRGSYEQYF
TGTGCCAGCAGTCCAGTCGCGGGTAGAGGGTCCTACGAGCAGTACTTC
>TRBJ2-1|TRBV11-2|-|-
CASSLGAVGSYNEQFF
TGTGCCAGCAGCTTAGGAGCTGTCGGCAGCTACAATGAGCAGTTCTTC
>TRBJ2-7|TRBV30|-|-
CAWSGRTTHEQYF
TGTGCCTGGAGTGGTCGGACAACCCACGAGCAGTACTTC
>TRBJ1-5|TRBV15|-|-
CATSSGASGANQPQHF
TGTGCCACCAGCAGTGGTGCCTCAGGGGCTAATCAGCCCCAGCATTTT
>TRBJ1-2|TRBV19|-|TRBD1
CASTHEGASYNGYTF
TGTGCCAGTACCCATGAGGGGGCGTCATATAATGGCTACACCTTC
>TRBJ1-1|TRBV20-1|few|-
CSAHRDEAFF
TGCAGTGCTCACCGGGATGAAGCTTTCTTT
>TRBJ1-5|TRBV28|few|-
CASSDSNQPQHF
TGTGCCAGCAGTGACAGCAATCAGCCCCAGCATTTT
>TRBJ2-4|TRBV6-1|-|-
CASSDLGGDPKNIQYF
TGTGCCAGCAGTGATTTGGGGGGCGACCCCAAAAACATTCAGTACTTC
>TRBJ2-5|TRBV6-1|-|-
CASSEAGGLETQYF
TGTGCCAGCAGTGAAGCGGGGGGGCTGGAGACCCAGTACTTC
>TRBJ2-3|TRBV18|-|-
CASEVTDTQYF
TGTGCCAGCGAGGTGACAGATACGCAGTATTTT
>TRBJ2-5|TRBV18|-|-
CASSQGGETQYF
TGTGCCAGCTCACAGGGGGGAGAGACCCAGTACTTC
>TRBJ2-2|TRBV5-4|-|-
CASTRGGIENTGELFF
TGTGCCAGCACCCGAGGGGGGATCGAGAACACCGGGGAGCTGTTTTTT
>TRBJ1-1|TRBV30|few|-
CAWKRTEAFF
TGTGCCTGGAAACGCACTGAAGCTTTCTTT
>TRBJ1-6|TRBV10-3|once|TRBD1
CAISESTGNSPLHF
TGTGCCATCAGTGAGTCGACAGGGAATTCACCCCTCCACTTT
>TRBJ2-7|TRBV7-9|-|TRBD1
CASSLAPGQAMQYF
TGTGCCAGCAGCTTAGCGCCGGGACAGGCCATGCAGTACTTC
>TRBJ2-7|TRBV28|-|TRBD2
CASTLRGGGVFSYEQYF
TGTGCCAGCACCCTTAGAGGTGGGGGGGTGTTCTCCTACGAGCAGTACTTC
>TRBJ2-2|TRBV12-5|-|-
CASGLTGSTGELFF
TGTGCTAGTGGTTTGACAGGGAGCACCGGGGAGCTGTTTTTT
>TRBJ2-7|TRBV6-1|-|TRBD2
CASMVRGDYEQYF
TGTGCCAGCATGGTTCGGGGGGACTACGAGCAGTACTTC